This passage covers 19 T cell receptor beta chains from one sample sequenced in a study of breast tumors, draining lymph nodes, adjacent tissues. The lymph nodes were axillary draining lymph nodes from breast cancer patients. A single record per CDR3 protein comes from TCRdb applying MiXCR to the multiplex PCR reads. The top ten clones hold 4.3% of a sample with 180,000 or so distinct CDR3 sequences, around 29% of them seen once. The sequenced material came from axillary lymph node tissue. These TCRs come from a female donor with breast cancer. Some clones in this sample may be carry-over from other donors' samples.

V gene TRBV7-3 combines with J gene TRBJ1-4; D unresolved. The V gene lost 11 bases and the J gene lost 4 bases, with 20 bases spanning the gap. This CDR3 contains 15 residues. Germline loops: CDR1 SGHTA, CDR2 FQGTGA. The DNA of the CDR3 is TGTGCCGCCGGCAGAGATCCCGGTTATAATGAAAAACTGTTTTTT. Protein: CAAGRDPGYNEKLFF. Full variable domain (outside the CDR3, taken from reference TRBV7-3 and TRBJ1-4): GAGVSQTPSNKVTEKGKYVELRCDPISGHTALYWYRQSLGQGPEFLIYFQGTGAADDSGLPNDRFFAVRPEGSVSTLKIQRTERGDSAVYLCAAGRDPGYNEKLFFGSGTQLSVL.

This clonotype came up many times. The gene calls are TRBV30 and TRBJ2-3, with a tentative D call TRBD1 (6 bases). The CDR3 length is 11 residues. With 8 bases removed from V and 3 bases from J, the gap between germline ends came to 9 bases. Germline CDR1 reads GTSNPN; CDR2 reads SVGIG (reference sequence). CDR3 nucleotides: TGTGCCCGAGGGACAACAGATACGCAGTATTTT. Translated, it gives CARGTTDTQYF. The full variable domain, completed using reference TRBV30 and TRBJ2-3, is SQTIHQWPATLVQPVGSPLSLECTVEGTSNPNLYWYRQAAGRGLQLLFYSVGIGQISSEVPQNLSASRPQDRQFILSSKKLLLSDSGFYLCARGTTDTQYFGPGTRLTVL.

Concerning this clonotype itself: A much larger clone is a single base away; this may be a read error. V gene TRBV5-4 combines with J gene TRBJ2-2, with a weak D call TRBD2 (7 bases). Germline CDR1 and CDR2: SGHNT and YYREEE (reference sequence). The CDR3 is 15 amino acids. Here the CDR3 DNA reads TGTGCCAGCAGCTATCTATCGGGGGGCGCCGGGGAGCTGCTTTTT. This codes for CASSYLSGGAGELLF.

With regard to this clonotype: Germline and junction disagree at one end, which may indicate a read error. The V gene is TRBV28, the J gene TRBJ2-7; no reliable D call. CDR1 and CDR2 from the germline V gene are MDHEN and SYDVKM. This CDR3 spans 13 amino acids. CDR3 nucleotides: TGTGCCAGCAGTTTAGGTCAAATCTACGAGCAGTGCTTC. It codes for CASSLGQIYEQCF.

As concerns this clonotype: This sequence may be a read error, since a much larger clone differs from it by one base. The chain carries TRBV6-6 and TRBJ2-7; D is unclear. The CDR3 contains 12 residues. V was clipped by 5 bases and J by 4 bases, with 9 bases between them. CDR1 and CDR2 from the germline V gene are MNHNY and SVGAGI (reference sequence). The chain's CDR3 is CASSHPLYEQYF. The CDR3 coding sequence is TGTGCCAGCAGTCACCCGTTATACGAGCAGTACTTC.

This clonotype was counted many times. The chain carries TRBV3-1 and TRBJ2-1, with D perhaps matching TRBD1 (6 bases). Between the trimmed V and J ends, which lost 4 bases and 5 bases, there was a span of 9 bases. CDR3 length equals 13 residues. Germline CDR1 is LGHDT and CDR2 is YNNKEL (reference sequence). CDR3 in DNA: TGTGCCAGCAGCCTTAGGACAGACAATGAGCAGTTCTTC. This translates into CASSLRTDNEQFF.

By share, this clonotype counts as medium-sized. This rearrangement joins TRBV24-1 to TRBJ2-1, with TRBD2 matching over 12 bases. Germline assignment: CDR1 KGHDR and CDR2 SFDVKD. The CDR3 is 16 amino acids. The V and J ends lost 4 bases and 6 bases, in that order; junction bases with no gene match: 6. CDR3 DNA: TGTGCCACCAGTGACGCGACTAGCGGGAGCATCAATGAGCAGTTCTTC. Encoded protein: CATSDATSGSINEQFF.

This clonotype was counted between two and nine times. The rearrangement uses TRBV6-1 and TRBJ2-5; TRBD2 matches at 7 bases. This CDR3 has 14 residues. The junction had 10 bases not matched to a gene; V was cut back by 7 bases and J by 5 bases. Germline lookup yields CDR1 MNHNS and CDR2 SASEGT. The CDR3: CASTPGLHLETQYF. The CDR3 region has the DNA TGTGCCAGCACTCCGGGACTACACTTGGAGACCCAGTACTTC.

Comments on this clonotype: The junction and the germline gene differ at one end; a read error may be behind it. Here the CDR3 DNA reads TGCGGTGCTAGACCCCGCGGTACGGGGGCCCTTCGAGAGCAGTTCTTC. Its translation is CGARPRGTGALREQFF. The chain uses TRBV20-1 and TRBJ2-1; D may be TRBD1 or TRBD2 (6 bases each). The CDR3 runs to 16 residues. Germline V gene data show CDR1 as DFQATT and CDR2 as SNEGSKA (reference sequence).

This clonotype was observed at least ten times. This chain connects TRBV3-1 to TRBJ2-7; 9 bases line up with TRBD2. This CDR3 spans 14 amino acids. With V trimmed by 5 bases and J by 0 bases, 2 bases remained unmatched. CDR1 LGHDT and CDR2 YNNKEL come from the germline V gene (reference sequence). In DNA, the CDR3 is TGTGCCAGCAGCTTTAGCGGGAGCTCCTACGAGCAGTACTTC. It codes for CASSFSGSSYEQYF.

This chain connects TRBV5-8 to TRBJ1-1; D is unresolved. The CDR3 spans 13 residues. V was pared by 3 bases and J by 4 bases, with 10 bases between. The germline V gene has CDR1 SGHTS and CDR2 YDEGEE. CDR3 DNA: TGTGCCAGCAGCTATCTTGATTGCACTGAAGCTTTCTTT. It specifies CASSYLDCTEAFF.

The chain joins TRBV24-1 to TRBJ1-2; unclear D gene. Trimming took off 5 bases at V and 6 bases at J, with 12 bases between the two ends. The CDR3 length is 13 residues. The V gene's germline CDR1 is KGHDR and CDR2 SFDVKD. The CDR3 sequence: CATSGVSRDGYTF. Written as DNA, the CDR3 is TGTGCCACCAGTGGAGTCAGTAGGGATGGCTACACCTTC.

The rearrangement links TRBV11-3 to TRBJ2-5; 13 bases are a match to TRBD2. From germline, CDR1 is SGHNT and CDR2 YENEEA. The CDR3 sequence is 16 residues long. The ends lost 3 bases at V and 3 bases at J; junction bases unmatched: 4. For the CDR3, the DNA is TGTGCCAGCAGCTTGTCGGGACTAGCGGGGAAAGAGACCCAGTACTTC. Amino acids: CASSLSGLAGKETQYF.

The table lists this clonotype with many counts. The CDR3 DNA sequence: TGCGCCAGCAGCTTGAGGGGCGGGGAGCTGTTTTTT. It yields the protein CASSLRGGELFF. This rearrangement joins TRBV5-1 to TRBJ2-2; D may be TRBD1 (5 bases). This CDR3 comprises 12 residues. Per germline, CDR1 SGHRS and CDR2 YFSETQ. V was shortened by 1 base and J by 7 bases, with 5 bases between the two germline ends.

This clonotype was counted ten times or more. The chain has TRBV5-1 and TRBJ2-7; 8 bases fit TRBD2. Germline V gene sequence: CDR1 SGHRS, CDR2 YFSETQ. The CDR3 spans 15 residues. The J segment lost 2 bases and the V segment lost 0 bases, leaving 4 bases of the junction unmatched. The CDR3 DNA reads TGCGCCAGCAGCTTGGCGGGGGGGGATCCCTACGAGCAGTACTTC. This encodes CASSLAGGDPYEQYF.

The chain combines TRBV28 with TRBJ1-5; 9 positions match TRBD1. The germline V gene encodes CDR1 MDHEN and CDR2 SYDVKM. Trimming at V came to 0 bases and at J to 4 bases, leaving 4 bases not matched to a gene. CDR3 size: 16 residues. The CDR3 region has the DNA TGTGCCAGCAGTTTATGGGGGGGACAGGGTAATCAGCCCCAGCATTTT. Protein: CASSLWGGQGNQPQHF.

Concerning this clonotype: This sequence may be a read error, since a much larger clone differs from it by one base. This chain joins TRBV5-4 and TRBJ2-1; 7 bases are shared with TRBD2. CDR1 SGHNT and CDR2 YYREEE come from the germline V gene (reference sequence). The CDR3 covers 15 residues. The V and J ends lost 4 bases and 3 bases, in that order; junction bases with no gene match: 7. The CDR3 reads CASSKPERGYNEQFF. DNA for the CDR3: TGTGCCAGCAGCAAACCTGAGCGGGGCTACAATGAGCAGTTCTTC.

With regard to this clonotype: This sequence may be a read error, since a much larger clone differs from it by one base. The chain employs TRBV11-2 and TRBJ1-2; TRBD1 matches 10 bases. The CDR3 has 17 residues. Per the germline V gene, CDR1 is SGHAT and CDR2 is FQNNGV. CDR3 residues: CTSSQNRLGTGVYGYTF. The CDR3 DNA reads as TGTACCAGCAGCCAAAACCGTCTCGGGACAGGGGTCTATGGCTACACCTTC.

This clonotype was found many times. This chain connects TRBV4-1 to TRBJ2-7, with 10 bases that match TRBD1. With 4 bases clipped from V and 4 bases from J, the junction kept 10 bases outside the gene matches. This CDR3 has 16 amino acids. Germline-derived CDR1 and CDR2 are MGHRA and YSYEKL. The DNA for the CDR3 is TGCGCCAGCAGCCCCCGGGACAGGGGTAATCAATACGAGCAGTACTTC. Residues: CASSPRDRGNQYEQYF.